This T cell receptor beta chain was recorded in a study of blood T cell repertoires in COVID-19. The CDR3 extends over 15 amino acids. CDR1 and CDR2 from the germline V gene are ENHRY and SYGVKD. V shed 4 bases and J 5 bases; nucleotides not matched to a gene: 3. In the original analysis: Scientists estimated how many nucleated cells there were by amplifying reference gene primers. Data came from immunoSEQ multiplex PCR; TCRdb stores just in-frame clones and leaves some out. The DNA was the basis for D and trimming; V, J and clone size are from that table. Among about 190,000 clones listed, 65% to 85% were seen once.

The sample consisted of peripheral blood. The gene calls are TRBV10-3 and TRBJ2-1; the match to TRBD2 covers 12 bases. The TCR sequence derives from a man in his sixties with active or convalescent COVID-19. The CDR3 coding sequence is TGTGCCATCAGTGGGACTAGCGGGACTAACAATGAGCAGTTCTTC. It translates to CAISGTSGTNNEQFF.